One sample yielded the 7 T cell receptor beta chains listed below, sequenced in a study of tissue T cells after allogeneic stem cell transplantation. The protocol was immunoSEQ multiplex PCR, while the TCRdb copy is restricted to in-frame clones and leaves out a portion. The top ten clones hold about 32% of a sample with over 2,000 clones, 40% to 45% of them seen once. This sample's time point: mouse harvest day 14 after allogeneic transplant. Tail vein injection delivered 10^7 T-cell-depleted bone marrow cells and 10^6 splenic CD5+ T cells. Material for sequencing was lymph node tissue. The receptors stem from a female BALB/c mouse given C57BL/6 T cells with graft-versus-host disease after an allogeneic hematopoietic cell transplant.

Comment on this clone: These gene names are mouse names. The read gets to within 1 residue of the CDR3 end, and the germline J gene fills in the rest. The chain has TRBV5 and TRBJ2-4; 7 bases align to TRBD1. J was trimmed by 7 bases and V by 4 bases; bases with no gene match: 8. The V gene's germline CDR1 is LGHNA and CDR2 YNLKQL (reference sequence). The CDR3 loop spans 14 amino acids. CDR3 region: CASSPTGDGDTLYF. The part of the CDR3 DNA that was read is TGTGCCAGCAGCCCCACAGGGGACGGGGACACCTTGTAC.

By sample share, this clone is large. The genes and germline here are from mouse. The read halts 1 residue ahead of the CDR3 end, with the missing end drawn from the germline J gene. This rearrangement joins TRBV3 to TRBJ2-7; 9 positions agree with TRBD2. The CDR3 contains 14 residues. The germline V gene encodes CDR1 SNHLY and CDR2 FYNGKV (reference sequence). Unmatched junction bases numbered 4, after V lost 3 bases and J lost 4 bases. The sequenced part of the CDR3 DNA is TGTGCCAGCAGCTTTTCTGGGGGGGTGTATGAACAGTAC. Translation: CASSFSGGVYEQY. The CDR3 reads in full as CASSFSGGVYEQYF.

About this clone itself: Mouse germline and gene names are used. Coverage ceases 1 residue before the CDR3 finishes, and the germline J gene fills in the end. The chain is built from TRBV2 and TRBJ1-6; 10 bases map to TRBD1. TRBJ1-6 is an ORF, with its function uncertain. Germline values: CDR1 LGHNA, CDR2 YSYQKL. CDR3 length equals 16 residues. V shed 0 bases, J shed 8 bases, and the junction held 4 bases outside the gene matches. The covered CDR3 bases are TGTGCCAGCAGCCAAGAAGTGGGACAGGGGTATTCGCCCCTCTAC. This translates into CASSQEVGQGYSPLY. The full CDR3 sequence reads CASSQEVGQGYSPLYF.

As concerns this clone: Gene names and germline refer to mouse. The read ends 1 residue before the CDR3 terminus; that terminus is restored from the germline J gene. The genes are TRBV26 and TRBJ2-7; D possibly corresponds to TRBD1 (6 bases). V dropped 3 bases and J dropped 4 bases, with 7 bases sitting between them. Per germline, CDR1 KGHPV and CDR2 FQNQEV (reference sequence). The CDR3 is 12 residues long. This chain's CDR3 is CASSLGQYEQYF. The DNA read from the CDR3 is TGTGCCAGCAGTCTTGGACAGTATGAACAGTAC.

This clone showed up just once. Gene names and germline refer to mouse. The sequence runs out 1 residue before the end of the CDR3; the remainder is reconstructed from the germline J gene. The rearrangement links TRBV23 to TRBJ2-4. This CDR3 contains 13 residues. Germline lookup yields CDR1 KGHTA and CDR2 FQNQQP. CDR3 in amino acids: CSSSQSPENTLYF. The CDR3 bases that were read are TGCTCCAGCAGTCAATCTCCCGAAAACACCTTGTAC.

To note about this clone: The gene names given are mouse names. From the germline J gene comes the end of the CDR3, since the read stops 1 residue before it. The chain couples TRBV26 to TRBJ2-2, with a weak D call TRBD1 (6 bases). The germline V and J ends were trimmed by 4 bases and 0 bases, with 6 bases remaining between them. This CDR3 region has 14 residues. The V gene's germline CDR1 is KGHPV and CDR2 FQNQEV (reference sequence). The CDR3 region is CASSRDTNTGQLYF. The part of the CDR3 DNA that was read is TGTGCCAGCAGTCGGGACACAAACACCGGGCAGCTCTAC. The full variable domain, with the rest looked up from reference TRBV26 and TRBJ2-2, is NSKVIQTPRYLVKGQGQKAKMRCIPEKGHPVVFWYQQNKNNEFKFLINFQNQEVLQQIDMTEKRFSAECPSNSPCSLEIQSSEAGDSALYLCASSRDTNTGQLYFGEGSKLTVL.

With respect to this clone: The listed genes are named as in mouse. The read stops 1 residue short of the end of the CDR3; the missing end is completed from the germline J gene. The gene calls are TRBV14 and TRBJ2-1; D gene ambiguous. The germline V gene has CDR1 SGHDT and CDR2 FRDEAV. V was shortened by 5 bases and J by 6 bases, with 9 bases between the two germline ends. The CDR3 extends over 12 amino acids. The covered CDR3 bases are TGTGCCAGCAGGCTCGGGGTTGCTGAGCAGTTC. Translation gives CASRLGVAEQF. The full CDR3 sequence reads CASRLGVAEQFF.